The next 9 T cell receptor beta chains were all read from a single sample in a study of CD8+ T cells in alopecia areata. The treatment denotes: oral pan-JAK inhibitor, 5-10 mg twice daily. RNA extraction was followed by reverse transcription into cDNA, which acted as the sequencing template. Assay used: immunoSEQ multiplex PCR; TCRdb lists only in-frame clones, some missing. The sample contains some 200,000 clones, about 62% of which appear only once. Source: CD4+ T cells sorted from blood, taken at week 24, from a patient treated with tofacitinib. The receptors come from a human donor with alopecia areata.

The chain carries TRBV6-5 and TRBJ2-7; D ambiguous. The CDR3 consists of 15 residues. Germline V CDR1 and CDR2: MNHEY, SVGAGI. V was cut by 0 bases and J by 2 bases, with 11 bases left in between. The CDR3 is CASSYSWGSPYEQYF. CDR3 sequence (DNA): TGTGCCAGCAGTTACTCATGGGGTTCCCCCTACGAGCAGTACTTC.

This clone has just a few counts. The genes are TRBV29-1 and TRBJ2-7, with 8 bases identical to TRBD1. V lost 4 bases, J lost 4 bases, and 9 bases stayed unmatched. CDR1 and CDR2 (germline): SQVTM, ANQGSEA. There are 14 residues in the CDR3. CDR3 region: CSVVLGTGRYEQYF. The CDR3 bases are TGCAGCGTTGTACTAGGGACAGGAAGGTACGAGCAGTACTTC.

This clone ranks as medium-sized. The J gene is TRBJ2-2, the V gene TRBV7-9, with 7 positions matching TRBD1. CDR1 and CDR2 (germline): SEHNR, FQNEAQ (reference sequence). CDR3 length equals 15 residues. Losses at the gene ends were 5 bases for V and 0 bases for J; bases not matched to a gene: 3. CDR3 nucleotides: TGTGCCAGCAGCCCAACAGGGGCGAACACCGGGGAGCTGTTTTTT. Its translation is CASSPTGANTGELFF.

V gene TRBV5-1 combines with J gene TRBJ2-2; D unclear. The CDR3 is made up of 11 amino acids. Germline V CDR1 and CDR2: SGHRS, YFSETQ. Trimming removed 8 bases at V and 5 bases at J, with 7 bases between. The CDR3, as DNA: TGCGCCAGTTACTTAACCGGGGAGCTGTTTTTT. Translating it yields CASYLTGELFF.

V is TRBV4-3 and J is TRBJ2-2; D is undetermined. V was pared by 2 bases and J by 4 bases, with 14 bases between. In germline, CDR1 is LGHNA, CDR2 YSLEER. The CDR3 loop spans 16 amino acids. Here the CDR3 reads CASSQTAAVGTGELFF. CDR3 nucleotides: TGCGCCAGCAGCCAAACTGCGGCAGTAGGCACCGGGGAGCTGTTTTTT.

The chain is built from TRBV7-2 and TRBJ2-1; D is perhaps TRBD2 (5 bases). CDR1 and CDR2 from the germline V gene are SGHTA and FQGNSA. Trimming took off 2 bases at V and 10 bases at J, with 12 bases between the two ends. CDR3 length equals 13 residues. As DNA, the CDR3 is TGTGCCAGCAGCTTACGTAGCGCCCGGGAGCAGTTCTTC. This translates into CASSLRSAREQFF.

A few counts support this clone. The rearrangement links TRBV27 to TRBJ2-1; the match to TRBD1 covers 9 bases. CDR1 MNHEY and CDR2 SMNVEV come from the germline V gene (reference sequence). The CDR3 extends over 15 amino acids. Unmatched junction bases numbered 6, after V lost 3 bases and J lost 6 bases. In nucleotides, the CDR3 is TGTGCCAGCAGTTTGAGGGACAGGGATGGCAATGAGCAGTTCTTC. Protein sequence: CASSLRDRDGNEQFF.

The V gene is TRBV5-6, the J gene TRBJ1-2; possible D gene TRBD1, 5 bases. Germline loops: CDR1 SGHDT, CDR2 YYEEEE. This CDR3 spans 13 amino acids. The V and J ends lost 4 bases and 5 bases respectively, with 12 bases between them. The CDR3 protein is CASSVGTDYGYTF. Written as DNA, the CDR3 is TGTGCCAGCAGCGTCGGGACGGATTATGGCTACACCTTC. The full variable domain, completed using reference TRBV5-6 and TRBJ1-2, is DAGVTQSPTHLIKTRGQQVTLRCSPKSGHDTVSWYQQALGQGPQFIFQYYEEEERQRGNFPDRFSGHQFPNYSSELNVNALLLGDSALYLCASSVGTDYGYTFGSGTRLTVV.

This clone appeared a single time. The chain couples TRBV13 to TRBJ1-2; 8 nucleotides agree with TRBD1. Germline values: CDR1 PRHDT, CDR2 FYEKMQ (reference sequence). This CDR3 comprises 16 residues. With 3 bases clipped from V and 6 bases from J, the junction kept 12 bases outside the gene matches. As DNA, the CDR3 is TGTGCCAGCAGCTTGGGGAACAGGGGGTCGGGAAATGGCTACACCTTC. This translates into CASSLGNRGSGNGYTF.